The rows below give T cell receptor beta chains drawn from one sample of a study of T cell repertoires in cytomegalovirus infection. MiXCR was run by TCRdb on the reads, yielding one entry per CDR3 protein. The sample lists hundreds of thousands of distinct CDR3 sequences, about a sixth occurring once. Material for sequencing was PBMCs. These TCRs come from a human donor in good health (CMV status not recorded). Some clones in this sample may be carry-over from other donors' samples. CDR3s include the opening cysteine and the closing phenylalanine or tryptophan. A D gene is named only where the DNA matches it firmly. Only some rows state a clone size, as once, few, many or a class for expanded clones.

NA | NA | TRBJ2-7 | TRBV13 | CASSLGTSSGILYEQYF | TGTGCCAGCAGCTTAGGGACGTCATCGGGGATTTTATACGAGCAGTACTTC
NA | many | TRBJ1-1 | TRBV7-9 | CASSLVAGDTEAFF | TGTGCCAGCAGCTTAGTAGCCGGGGACACTGAAGCTTTCTTT
TRBD2 | many | TRBJ2-1 | TRBV7-2 | CASSFEASGSYNEQFF | TGTGCCAGCAGCTTTGAGGCTAGCGGGAGCTACAATGAGCAGTTCTTC
NA | few | TRBJ2-5 | TRBV12-3/TRBV12-4 | CASSPTIGMAQYF | TGTGCCAGCAGCCCCACCATCGGGATGGCCCAGTACTTC
NA | few | TRBJ2-1 | TRBV7-2 | CASSFSRTYNEQFF | TGTGCCAGCAGCTTCTCACGGACCTACAATGAGCAGTTCTTC
TRBD2 | many | TRBJ2-1 | TRBV7-2 | CASSFLRGGNEQFF | TGTGCCAGCAGCTTTTTGCGGGGGGGCAATGAGCAGTTCTTC
TRBD1 | few | TRBJ2-3 | TRBV28 | CASSFGTEDTQYF | TGTGCCAGCAGTTTCGGGACAGAAGATACGCAGTATTTT
NA | few | TRBJ2-1 | TRBV24-1 | CATSDSGSYNEQFF | TGTGCCACCAGTGATTCCGGCTCCTACAATGAGCAGTTCTTC
NA | NA | TRBJ2-1 | TRBV7-9 | CASSLGSGTGHNEQFF | TGTGCCAGCAGCTTAGGGTCAGGGACGGGACACAATGAGCAGTTCTTC
TRBD1 | few | TRBJ2-3 | TRBV20-1 | CTLGQGTPTDTQYF | TGCACACTGGGACAGGGCACCCCCACAGATACGCAGTATTTT
TRBD1 | NA | TRBJ2-7 | TRBV7-2 | CASSPGTGSEAEQYF | TGTGCCAGCAGCCCCGGGACAGGTAGTGAGGCCGAGCAGTACTTC
NA | many | TRBJ2-7 | TRBV7-2 | CASSLGWQMSSYEQYF | TGTGCCAGCAGCTTAGGATGGCAGATGAGCTCCTACGAGCAGTACTTC
TRBD1 | NA | TRBJ2-7 | TRBV6-2/TRBV6-3 | CASAGTALYEQYF | TGTGCCAGCGCCGGGACAGCTCTCTACGAGCAGTACTTC
TRBD1 | few | TRBJ2-3 | TRBV27 | CASSLRDSLTTQYF | TGTGCCAGCAGTTTACGGGACAGCCTAACCACGCAGTATTTT
TRBD1 | many | TRBJ2-5 | TRBV11-2 | CASTGQGAETQYF | TGTGCCAGCACGGGACAGGGGGCGGAGACCCAGTACTTC
TRBD1 | many | TRBJ1-6 | TRBV7-6 | CASSQGTGAGNSPLHF | TGTGCCAGCAGCCAAGGGACAGGCGCTGGCAATTCACCCCTCCACTTT
NA | NA | TRBJ2-3 | TRBV7-1 | CASTSPGITDTQYF | TGTGCCAGCACCTCTCCGGGGATCACAGATACGCAGTATTTT
TRBD2 | many | TRBJ2-1 | TRBV11-2 | CASSPYGGRGARNEQFF | TGTGCCAGCAGCCCCTACGGGGGGCGGGGGGCGAGGAATGAGCAGTTCTTC
NA | many | TRBJ2-3 | TRBV7-6 | CASSRDGTDTQYF | TGTGCCAGCAGCCGGGACGGCACAGATACGCAGTATTTT
NA | many | TRBJ1-2 | TRBV4-3 | CASSEGQSNYGYTF | TGCGCCAGCAGCGAAGGACAGAGTAACTATGGCTACACCTTC
NA | few | TRBJ1-2 | TRBV29-1 | CSVGLGTGHRGYTF | TGCAGCGTTGGGCTAGGGACGGGCCACCGCGGCTACACCTTC
NA | few | TRBJ2-7 | TRBV28 | CASRRYEQYF | TGTGCCAGCCGGAGATACGAGCAGTACTTC
NA | NA | TRBJ1-2 | TRBV2 | CASSLQPANYGYTF | TGTGCCAGCAGTTTACAGCCAGCTAACTATGGCTACACCTTC
NA | many | TRBJ1-6 | TRBV7-8 | CASSSRSINSPLHF | TGTGCCAGCAGCTCGCGAAGCATAAATTCACCCCTCCACTTT
NA | many | TRBJ2-6 | TRBV7-9 | CASSSTGGANVLTF | TGTGCCAGCAGCTCGACTGGCGGGGCCAACGTCCTGACTTTC
NA | few | TRBJ1-1 | TRBV7-2 | CASSQGQLSHTEAFF | TGTGCCAGCAGCCAGGGACAATTATCACACACTGAAGCTTTCTTT
NA | many | TRBJ1-1 | TRBV6-1 | CATHYQTPGTEAFF | TGTGCCACCCATTATCAGACCCCTGGGACTGAAGCTTTCTTT
TRBD2 | many | TRBJ2-4 | TRBV7-2 | CASSSGTSGRGNIQYF | TGTGCCAGCAGCTCAGGGACTAGCGGGAGAGGTAACATTCAGTACTTC
TRBD1 | many | TRBJ1-5 | TRBV7-2 | CASSSYPGQDGQPQHF | TGTGCCAGCAGCTCGTACCCGGGACAGGATGGTCAGCCCCAGCATTTT
NA | many | TRBJ1-5 | TRBV7-2 | CASSLTSGGQPQHF | TGTGCCAGCAGCCTAACGAGTGGAGGTCAGCCCCAGCATTTT
TRBD1 | NA | TRBJ2-1 | TRBV27 | CASSFLRTGVDEQFF | TGTGCCAGCAGTTTCCTCCGGACAGGGGTCGATGAGCAGTTCTTC
NA | few | TRBJ2-7 | TRBV2 | CASSGGNSKRGMSSYEQYF | TGTGCCAGCAGCGGCGGGAACAGCAAACGTGGGATGAGCTCCTACGAGCAGTACTTC
TRBD1 | few | TRBJ1-2 | TRBV15 | CATSRHSTGTAGGYTF | TGTGCCACCAGCAGACACTCGACAGGGACGGCCGGTGGCTACACCTTC
NA | few | TRBJ1-6 | TRBV11-2 | CASSFTGLTPLHF | TGTGCCAGCAGCTTTACAGGTCTCACACCCCTCCACTTT
TRBD2 | few | TRBJ2-7 | TRBV19 | CASSITGRLAGGGLEQYF | TGTGCCAGTAGTATAACCGGGCGGCTAGCGGGAGGAGGTCTCGAGCAGTACTTC
NA | many | TRBJ2-1 | TRBV7-6 | CASSSAGDLFEQFF | TGTGCCAGCAGCTCGGCAGGAGATTTGTTCGAGCAGTTCTTC
TRBD2 | NA | TRBJ2-1 | TRBV11-3 | CASSHGLAGYNEQFF | TGTGCCAGCAGCCATGGACTAGCGGGGTACAATGAGCAGTTCTTC
TRBD2 | NA | TRBJ2-1 | TRBV20-1 | CSAGTSGAYNEQFF | TGCAGTGCCGGGACTAGCGGGGCCTACAATGAGCAGTTCTTC
NA | many | TRBJ2-7 | TRBV7-2 | CASSLDGSAYEQYF | TGTGCCAGCAGCTTAGACGGGAGTGCCTACGAGCAGTACTTC
NA | few | TRBJ1-5 | TRBV20-1 | CSAPIRGGVQPQHF | TGCAGTGCCCCAATCCGAGGGGGGGTACAGCCCCAGCATTTT
NA | NA | TRBJ2-1 | TRBV5-5 | CASSLLSSTYYNEQFF | TGTGCCAGCAGCTTGTTAAGTTCGACTTACTACAATGAGCAGTTCTTC
TRBD2 | NA | TRBJ2-1 | TRBV29-1 | CSVGGDSGRVVFF | TGCAGCGTGGGGGGAGATAGCGGGAGAGTGGTGTTCTTC